Given below is one T cell receptor beta chain in context. Its antigen is still unknown. The record originates from a study of somatic mutations in cytotoxic T cells in rheumatoid arthritis. Overall study: Selected populations of V beta antibody-stained T cells underwent flow sorting at nearly 100% purity; these encompassed V beta1+ cells subjected to TCRB sequencing. The study, taken as a whole, reports: The identity of the antigens targeted by the expanded CD8+ clones remained unknown. Age-matched healthy controls and rheumatoid arthritis patients had CD8+ T-cell clonality that did not differ significantly.

As processed by the authors: Patient-derived CD8+ clones with a size above 1% showed rare matches to published virus-specific TCRB sequences. Method: immunoSEQ multiplex PCR; TCRdb's copy keeps in-frame clones and lacks some. D and trimming were read from the DNA, whereas the V and J calls and clone size are those reported in that table. The sample has approximately 20,000 clones, 85% seen once; the top ten hold about 7%. From germline, CDR1 is SEHNR and CDR2 FQNEAQ (reference sequence). The V and J ends lost 1 base and 9 bases respectively, with 13 bases between them. The CDR3 is made up of 14 amino acids.

The TCR originated in a woman aged 40 to 50 with rheumatoid arthritis. The chain has TRBV7-9 and TRBJ2-1; a weak D match, TRBD2 (6 bases). Sequenced material: CD8+ T cells sorted from blood. This chain's CDR3 is CASSLVVFGGEQFF. CDR3 coding DNA: TGTGCCAGCAGCTTAGTGGTTTTCGGGGGTGAGCAGTTCTTC.